This TCR beta chain was documented in a study of blood T cell repertoires in COVID-19 (dated by TCRdb to 2018 to 2021). About the study as a whole: Collaborator samples came from the United States, Italy and Spain and covered acute and convalescent phases of COVID-19. The material from the prospective study consisted of cDNA or gDNA derived from T cells, B-cell-depleted T cells, or PBMCs. Deeply sampled blood TCRbeta repertoires from subjects exposed to, actively infected with, or recovered from COVID-19 were included in the dataset. A freely available public database, intended as a resource for researchers studying the immune response to SARS-CoV-2, is where the repertoires were released. The samples were drawn from two sources: the first 160 participants of the ongoing ImmuneRACE study, and 1,200 or so subjects contributed by 6 global collaborators. Sample metadata almost always included a de-identified subject ID, COVID-19 status, age in years and sex. Where available, HLA class I and class II types were obtained from metadata supplied by the sample provider rather than from assay-based typing.

As concerns this clone: Its cognate antigen has yet to be identified. The input lacks base qualities; no much larger clone sits a single base away.

Points the paper makes about the study in general: How much clinical and demographic metadata was included differed by source and by participant, and the metadata was provided uncurated.

TCRbeta CDR3 regions were amplified from genomic DNA using the immunoSEQ Assay, a bias-controlled multiplex PCR. On the study's bioinformatics: Within the assay, amplification of reference gene primers was used to estimate how many nucleated cells each sample contained. To quantify the absolute abundance of each unique TCRbeta CDR3 rearrangement, sequence reads were collapsed and filtered. Productive Simpson clonality was computed per sample as the square root of Simpson's diversity index over productive rearrangements. What TCRdb holds here is the immuneACCESS table cut down to in-frame rearrangements. Part of the clones is not present; checked against another copy, under half of the missing clones reflect an unresolved V gene, and the others are unexplained. That table furnishes V, J and clone size, whereas the DNA furnished D and trimming. The sample has under 150,000 clones on record, 88% of them singletons. 1.5% to 1.7% of the sample is in the top ten clones.

Whole blood was collected in K2EDTA tubes by collaborating institutions according to the institutions' own protocols. Collaborator samples were shipped for TCRbeta analysis as frozen whole blood, isolated PBMCs, or DNA extracted from either sample type. Sequences were obtained from peripheral blood. The clonotype comes from a human donor in a cohort sampled during active COVID-19.

The DNA sequence is as follows: TGCGCCAGCAGCAAGACAGGAACTAATGAAAAACTGTTTTTT. This yields the protein CASSKTGTNEKLFF. The sequence links TRBV5-1 to TRBJ1-4; D gene: possibly TRBD1, on 6 matching bases. The germline V gene sets CDR1 to SGHRS and CDR2 to YFSETQ. V is cut by 4 bases and J by 1 base, and the space between the germline ends is 8 bases. The CDR3 measures 14 amino acids from cysteine to phenylalanine. Just CDR3 DNA is preserved here, 42 bases in frame from base 1.